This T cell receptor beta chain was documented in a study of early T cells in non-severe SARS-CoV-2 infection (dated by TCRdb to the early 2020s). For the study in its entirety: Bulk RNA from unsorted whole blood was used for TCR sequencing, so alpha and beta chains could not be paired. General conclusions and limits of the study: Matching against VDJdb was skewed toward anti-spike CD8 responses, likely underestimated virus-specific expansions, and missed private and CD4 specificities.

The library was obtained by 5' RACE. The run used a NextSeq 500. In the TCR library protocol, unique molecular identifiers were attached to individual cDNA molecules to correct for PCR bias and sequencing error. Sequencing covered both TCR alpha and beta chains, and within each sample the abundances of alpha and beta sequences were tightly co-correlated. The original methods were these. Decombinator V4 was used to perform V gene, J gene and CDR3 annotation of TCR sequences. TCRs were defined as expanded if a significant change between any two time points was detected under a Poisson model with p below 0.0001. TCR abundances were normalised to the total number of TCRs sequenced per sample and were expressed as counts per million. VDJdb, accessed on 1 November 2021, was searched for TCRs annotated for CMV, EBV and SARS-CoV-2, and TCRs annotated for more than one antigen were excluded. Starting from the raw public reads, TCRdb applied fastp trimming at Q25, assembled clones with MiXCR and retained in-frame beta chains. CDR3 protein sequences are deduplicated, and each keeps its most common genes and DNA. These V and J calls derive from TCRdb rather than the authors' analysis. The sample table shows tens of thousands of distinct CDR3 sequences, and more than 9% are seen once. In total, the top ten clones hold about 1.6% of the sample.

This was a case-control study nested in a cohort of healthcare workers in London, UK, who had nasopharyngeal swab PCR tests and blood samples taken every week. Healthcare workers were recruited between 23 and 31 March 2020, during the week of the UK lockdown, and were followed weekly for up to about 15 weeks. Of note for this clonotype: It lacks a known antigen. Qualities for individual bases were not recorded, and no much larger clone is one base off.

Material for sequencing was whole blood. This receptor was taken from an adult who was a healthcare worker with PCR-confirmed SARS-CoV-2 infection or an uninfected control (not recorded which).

The CDR3 region reads CASSLGGLGANVLTF. The DNA is as follows: TGTGCCAGCAGCTTGGGGGGACTAGGGGCCAACGTCCTGACTTTC. This chain joins TRBV7-6 to TRBJ2-6; 7 central nucleotides agree with TRBD2. Germline trimming: 3 bases from V, 4 bases from J; junction bases outside gene matches: 3. The cysteine opens and the phenylalanine closes a CDR3 of 15 amino acids. Left in the record is the CDR3 DNA by itself, 45 bases read in frame from the first base. For CDR1 and CDR2, the germline V gene lists SGHVS and FNYEAQ.